The clone carrying this T cell receptor (beta chain) was observed a handful of times. V gave up 0 bases and J gave up 0 bases, with 12 bases separating them. The CDR3 consists of 16 residues. Germline values: CDR1 SGHTA, CDR2 FQGNSA. TCRdb recomputed calls from the RT-PCR reads with MiXCR, one row per CDR3 protein. The sample lists almost 700,000 distinct CDR3 sequences, over 12% occurring once. The chain recombines TRBV7-2 with TRBJ2-7, with D possibly being TRBD1 or TRBD2 (5 bases each). This clonotype was sampled from a female donor in good health, serving as a healthy control. The specimen sequenced was memory CD4+ T cells from blood. The CDR3 DNA sequence: TGTGCCAGCAGCTTAGCACTAGACAGAAGCTCCTACGAGCAGTACTTC. It codes for CASSLALDRSSYEQYF.